This T cell receptor (beta chain) was documented in a study of blood T cell repertoires in COVID-19 (dated by TCRdb to 2019 to 2021). Background on the whole study: Samples from collaborators originated in the United States, Italy and Spain and spanned both the acute and convalescent phases of COVID-19. The prospective study material was composed of cDNA or gDNA derived from T cells, B-cell-depleted T cells, or PBMCs. Subjects who had been exposed to COVID-19, were actively infected with it, or had recovered from it provided the deeply sampled blood TCRbeta repertoires that made up the dataset. The repertoires were released in a freely available public database meant as a resource for research on the immune response to SARS-CoV-2. Samples came from the ongoing ImmuneRACE study (first 160 participants) plus 1,254 subjects from 6 global collaborators. The sample metadata nearly always contained a de-identified subject ID, COVID-19 status, age in years and sex. Where HLA class I and class II types were available, the types were taken from metadata supplied by the sample provider, not from assay-based typing.

Collaborating institutions collected whole blood in K2EDTA tubes following their own protocols. For TCRbeta analysis, collaborator samples were shipped as frozen whole blood, as isolated PBMCs, or as DNA extracted from either sample type. The immunoSEQ Assay, a bias-controlled multiplex PCR, was used to amplify TCRbeta CDR3 regions from genomic DNA. As for the original processing: Nucleated cell counts per sample were estimated from amplification of reference gene primers within the assay. To quantify the absolute abundance of each unique TCRbeta CDR3 rearrangement, sequence reads were collapsed and filtered. Productive Simpson clonality was computed per sample as the square root of Simpson's diversity index over productive rearrangements. Entries here come from immuneACCESS through TCRdb and include only in-frame sequences with V and J called. Some clones fail to appear in such tables; in the studies checked, an unresolved V gene covers under half of the shortfall, and the cause of the remainder is unknown. Clone size and the V and J calls come from that table; the DNA yielded D and trimming. The sample records approximately 300,000 clones, roughly nine tenths of which are singletons. Of the sample, roughly 2.3% falls within the top ten clones.

Here is what the overall study found, with its caveats: The quantity of clinical and demographic metadata differed by source and by participant and was supplied without curation.

Concerning this clone itself: The antigen it recognizes is unknown. No per-base quality is available; no much larger clone lies one base away.

The germline V gene encodes CDR1 MNHEY and CDR2 SMNVEV (reference sequence). The CDR3, cysteine through phenylalanine, is 15 amino acids long. The retained sequence is limited to the CDR3, 45 bases, with the frame set at the first base. Germline trimming: 2 bases from V, 2 bases from J; junction bases outside gene matches: 1. The chain joins TRBV27 to TRBJ2-7; 12 middle bases align to TRBD1. This clonotype was obtained from a young man with active or convalescent COVID-19. The sample was peripheral blood. The nucleotide sequence is given as TGTGCCAGCAGTTTAGGGACAGGGGGCGCCTACGAGCAGTACTTC. It translates to CASSLGTGGAYEQYF.